The rows below give T cell receptor beta chains drawn from one sample of a study of blood T cell repertoires in COVID-19. Here immunoSEQ multiplex PCR was the method, and the copy in TCRdb shows in-frame clones only, minus some. The sample contains about 250,000 clones, 65% to 85% of which appear only once. The sequenced sample consisted of peripheral blood. The receptors come from a man aged 40-50 years with acute or convalescent COVID-19. The CDR3 runs from the conserved cysteine through the conserved F or W. D genes are given only for firm matches. For some rows the clone size is stated as once, few or many, or as a class when expanded; others skip it.

V: TRBV5-4
J: TRBJ2-5
D: TRBD2
size: .
DNA: TGTGCCAGCAGCTTATCTCTACTAGCGGGGGGGGGACAAGAGACCCAGTACTTC
CDR3: CASSLSLLAGGGQETQYF

V: TRBV7-2
J: TRBJ2-1
D: .
size: .
DNA: TGTGCCAGCAGCTTAAAATTCGTAGAGCAGTTCTTC
CDR3: CASSLKFVEQFF

V: TRBV6-5
J: TRBJ2-7
D: .
size: .
DNA: TGTGCCAGCAGAGATGGGGACTTCCGCGAGCAGTACTTC
CDR3: CASRDGDFREQYF

V: TRBV6-4
J: TRBJ1-1
D: .
size: .
DNA: TGTGCCAGCAGACTGACAGAAGACACTGAAGCTTTCTTT
CDR3: CASRLTEDTEAFF

V: TRBV7-9
J: TRBJ1-2
D: TRBD1
size: .
DNA: TGTGCCAGCAGCTTAGGAGGGACAGTCGATGGCTACACCTTC
CDR3: CASSLGGTVDGYTF

V: TRBV3-1/TRBV3-2
J: TRBJ2-2
D: .
size: .
DNA: TGTGCCAGCAGCCCACGACTCCGGCGGCGCGACGGGGAGCTGTTTTTT
CDR3: CASSPRLRRRDGELFF

V: TRBV4-2
J: TRBJ2-7
D: TRBD2
size: .
DNA: TGTGCCAGCAGCCACCTGGATGGACTAGCGCCAGGCTACGAGCAGTACTTC
CDR3: CASSHLDGLAPGYEQYF

V: TRBV6-4
J: TRBJ2-2
D: .
size: few
DNA: TGTGCCAGCAGTGACTCCGAGAAAAACACCGGGGAGCTGTTTTTT
CDR3: CASSDSEKNTGELFF

V: TRBV6-5
J: TRBJ1-5
D: .
size: .
DNA: TGTGCCAGCAGTTACACCACAGGGTTGGATCAGCCCCAGCATTTT
CDR3: CASSYTTGLDQPQHF

V: TRBV30
J: TRBJ1-2
D: TRBD1
size: .
DNA: TGTGCCTGGAGCAACCCATGGGACAGCAGCTTTTATGGCTACACCTTC
CDR3: CAWSNPWDSSFYGYTF

V: TRBV6-5
J: TRBJ1-1
D: .
size: .
DNA: TGTGCCAGCAGTTATAAACGAGCCCACCTCCTCGATGAAGCTTTCTTT
CDR3: CASSYKRAHLLDEAFF

V: TRBV6-5
J: TRBJ2-2
D: TRBD1
size: .
DNA: TGTGCCAGCAGTTTCCGGGACAGGGACACCGGGGAGCTGTTTTTT
CDR3: CASSFRDRDTGELFF

V: TRBV6-2/TRBV6-3
J: TRBJ2-1
D: TRBD2
size: .
DNA: TGTGCCAGCAGCCAGGGACTAGCGAGGTCCAATGAGCAGTTCTTC
CDR3: CASSQGLARSNEQFF

V: TRBV6-1
J: TRBJ2-7
D: .
size: .
DNA: TGTGCCAGCAGTGAAGCGCTGGCCAGAAGCTCCTACGAGCAGTACTTC
CDR3: CASSEALARSSYEQYF

V: TRBV10-3
J: TRBJ2-5
D: .
size: .
DNA: TGTGCCATCAGTGAGTCACAGTACCAAGAGACCCAGTACTTC
CDR3: CAISESQYQETQYF

V: TRBV9
J: TRBJ2-7
D: TRBD2
size: .
DNA: TGTGCCAGCAGCTCCTCGACTAGCCGCCCCTACGAGCAGTACTTC
CDR3: CASSSSTSRPYEQYF

V: TRBV7-3
J: TRBJ2-2
D: .
size: .
DNA: TGTGCCAGCAGCTTAACACAGAGCACCGGGGAGCTGTTTTTT
CDR3: CASSLTQSTGELFF

V: TRBV7-9
J: TRBJ2-3
D: .
size: .
DNA: TGTGCCAGCAGCTCGGACTACTTAGATACGCAGTATTTT
CDR3: CASSSDYLDTQYF

V: TRBV10-3
J: TRBJ2-7
D: TRBD1
size: .
DNA: TGTGCCATCAGTACGGCCCAGGGGGCACGTCCCGGCGAGCAGTACTTC
CDR3: CAISTAQGARPGEQYF

V: TRBV5-5
J: TRBJ1-2
D: .
size: .
DNA: TGTGCCAGCAGCTTGGCGCGCACTACTCCCAACTATGGCTACACCTTC
CDR3: CASSLARTTPNYGYTF

V: TRBV5-4
J: TRBJ2-2
D: TRBD2
size: few
DNA: TGTGCCAGCAGCTTGCGTCTAGCGGGGGGACCCGGGGAGCTGTTTTTT
CDR3: CASSLRLAGGPGELFF

V: TRBV5-6
J: TRBJ2-5
D: .
size: .
DNA: TGTGCCAGCAGTGTTAGGGGCCCTCCCGAGACCCAGTACTTC
CDR3: CASSVRGPPETQYF

V: TRBV4-1
J: TRBJ1-4
D: TRBD1
size: .
DNA: TGCGCCAGCAGCCAACGACAGGGCGTGTCAACTAATGAAAAACTGTTTTTT
CDR3: CASSQRQGVSTNEKLFF

V: TRBV2
J: TRBJ2-3
D: .
size: .
DNA: TGTGCCAGCAGTGAACAGGGGGGAATCACAGATACGCAGTATTTT
CDR3: CASSEQGGITDTQYF

V: TRBV9
J: TRBJ2-2
D: TRBD2
size: once
DNA: TGTGCCAGCAGAGGACTAGCGGCTAACACCGGGGAGCTGTTTTTT
CDR3: CASRGLAANTGELFF

V: TRBV30
J: TRBJ2-5
D: .
size: .
DNA: TGTGCCTGGGCGGAAGGGGTAGGAGAGACCCAGTACTTC
CDR3: CAWAEGVGETQYF